Below are 5 T cell receptor beta chains sequenced from a single sample in a study of OX40 agonist ivuxolimab in advanced cancers. Library method: the immunoSEQ multiplex PCR assay. The source is immuneACCESS, and TCRdb retained only in-frame sequences with V and J called. Part of the clones is not carried over; for the studies checked, unresolved V genes explain less than half of this, and the remainder is unexplained. This sample holds 65,000 to 90,000 clones; 82% were observed only once. The ten biggest clones cover approximately 5% of the sample. The source material was CD4+ or CD8+ T cells sorted from blood, sampled in a trial of the OX40 agonist ivuxolimab. The receptors originated from an adult with an advanced solid tumor such as melanoma, head and neck, liver or kidney cancer.

The V and J genes are TRBV28 and TRBJ2-5; TRBD2 is a possible D gene (5 bases). Germline CDR1 MDHEN, CDR2 SYDVKM. The CDR3 runs 13 residues. The ends were cut back, 7 bases at V and 3 bases at J, with 12 bases in the middle. The CDR3 region is CASISPGEETQYF. Written as DNA, the CDR3 is TGTGCCAGCATCTCACCCGGGGAAGAGACCCAGTACTTC.

V and J are TRBV19 and TRBJ1-4; no clear D. CDR3 size: 13 residues. The germline V gene encodes CDR1 LNHDA and CDR2 SQIVND (reference sequence). V was clipped by 4 bases and J by 8 bases, with 11 bases between them. The CDR3 protein is CASSTSGREKLFF. The CDR3 nucleotides are TGTGCCAGTAGTACCTCGGGGAGAGAAAAACTGTTTTTT.

Only one count was recorded for this clone. The CDR3 DNA reads TGTGCCAGCAGCTCAGGGGAACACCGCGAGCAGTACTTC. Translation gives CASSSGEHREQYF. This chain joins TRBV7-2 and TRBJ2-7, with D tentatively TRBD1 (6 bases). This CDR3 has 13 amino acids. Germline V gene sequence: CDR1 SGHTA, CDR2 FQGNSA. V lost 4 bases and J lost 6, with 13 bases in between. The variable domain in full, completed from reference TRBV7-2 and TRBJ2-7, reads GAGVSQSPSNKVTEKGKDVELRCDPISGHTALYWYRQSLGQGLEFLIYFQGNSAPDKSGLPSDRFSAERTGGSVSTLTIQRTQQEDSAVYLCASSSGEHREQYFGPGTRLTVT.

This chain links TRBV7-9 with TRBJ2-1; 8 bases fit TRBD1. J lost 5 bases, V lost 5 bases, and 8 bases had no gene match. The CDR3 covers 15 residues. CDR1 SEHNR and CDR2 FQNEAQ come from the germline V gene (reference sequence). The CDR3 loop reads CASSAGQGPHNEQFF. CDR3 coding DNA: TGTGCCAGCAGCGCCGGACAGGGTCCCCACAATGAGCAGTTCTTC.

The CDR3 bases are TGTGCCAGCAGTGACCGAACCGCCTACAATGAGCAGTTCTTC. It encodes CASSDRTAYNEQFF. V is TRBV2 and J is TRBJ2-1; D is ambiguous. Trimming stripped 3 bases from V and 2 bases from J, with 8 bases between. The germline CDR1 and CDR2 sequences are SNHLY and FYNNEI. CDR3 size: 14 residues.